This note documents a single TCR beta chain sequence. Its cognate antigen has yet to be identified. The record has no base qualities; no much larger clone is one base away. The data belong to a study of Graves' ophthalmopathy and Graves' hyperthyroidism (dated by TCRdb to 2017 to 2018). Looking at the study overall: Peripheral blood samples were taken at the time of initial diagnosis, before any treatment was given. The study used signatures of the TCR beta repertoire to tell Graves' ophthalmopathy apart from Graves' hyperthyroidism and to predict which patients would progress to ophthalmopathy. In total, 120 to 150 blood samples were TCR-sequenced: fewer than 50 ophthalmopathy, roughly 80 hyperthyroidism and approximately 17 hyperthyroidism-to-ophthalmopathy patients. A discovery set of 95 to 100 patients (approximately 45 ophthalmopathy, 60 or so stable hyperthyroidism) was enrolled to explore V-J signatures distinguishing ophthalmopathy from hyperthyroidism. An independent validation cohort comprised about 20 hyperthyroidism patients and 15 to 17 patients who later progressed from hyperthyroidism to ophthalmopathy. T-cell repertoires of thyroid tissue and blood were compared in more than 5 hyperthyroidism patients. Once sampling was done, hyperthyroidism patients were given methimazole at a starting dose of 30 mg daily, while ophthalmopathy patients were given high-dose intravenous methylprednisolone. The 90 or so discovery patients were randomly split 7:3 into training and test sets.

Patients with ophthalmopathy had moderately to severely active disease, with a Clinical Activity Score of 3 or more, a NOSPECS grade of 4 or more, and a disease duration of less than 3 months. Patients with other autoimmune diseases, uncontrolled infections, pregnancy or lactation were excluded. Diagnosis was based on clinical symptoms, serum thyroxine, TRAb, thyroid ultrasound and orbital computed tomography. Ficoll-Paque density gradient centrifugation was used to isolate PBMCs from approximately 10 ml of fresh peripheral blood. Trizol reagent was used to extract the total RNA, and its quality was then checked on an Agilent 2100 Bioanalyzer. For repertoire sequencing, TCR beta CDR3 regions were amplified from RNA transcripts. A first-round RT-PCR used HTBI primers with the Qiagen OneStep RT-PCR kit, followed by a second-round multiplex PCR, size selection and purification. The libraries underwent paired-end sequencing with 100 bp reads on an Illumina HiSeq2000. Per the original workflow: SOAPnuke was used to process the reads, throwing out any read that had adapters, had uncalled bases, had a mean Phred below 15, or lacked an exact constant-primer or identifier match. COPE v1.2.5 was used to merge the high-quality paired reads. Each unique nucleotide sequence was treated as a clonotype, and MiTCR v1.1 was used to align the clonotypes to the IMGT TRB V, D and J references. Analysis was restricted to V-J combinations with a frequency above 0.0001, which covered about 99% of repertoires. A TCR clonal expansion and chaos score per V-J combination was defined as the ratio of F50 clonal expansion to chaos observed in the TCRdist matrix. Welch's t-statistics and random forest were used to narrow the features down to over ten V-J combinations, which were then fed into a naive Bayes classifier. The Morisita-Horn index was used to measure how similar the thyroid and blood repertoires were. Using fastp at Q25 and MiXCR, TCRdb reprocessed the public reads and kept productive beta chains. Rows are combined by CDR3 protein, so each entry shows the most common genes and DNA. None of the V and J calls come from the authors' own analysis; TCRdb made them. The sample table records hundreds of thousands of distinct CDR3 sequences; over 13% of these occur just once. In total, the top ten clones hold around 9.8% of the sample.

Study-wide conclusions, independent of this receptor: Ophthalmopathy was separated from stable hyperthyroidism by the 13-signature model with 85% to 90% sensitivity and around 81% specificity in cross-validation and with 80%/75% in the test set. Among expanded thyroid clonotypes with frequency above 0.001, most also showed up in blood, which suggests that blood repertoires may reflect the thyroid immune response. In validation, the model predicted ophthalmopathy progression with more than 70% sensitivity and approximately 75% specificity; approximately 12 predicted patients were CT-confirmed with GO in a median of around 6.5 months. No statistical method was used to set the sample size in advance, and the investigators knew which group each participant was assigned to.

From the germline V gene, CDR1 is SGHAT and CDR2 is FQNNGV. V gives up 6 bases and J gives up 2 bases, and the segment between their germline ends measures 15 bases. The CDR3, cysteine through phenylalanine, is 15 amino acids long. The sequence is cut down to CDR3 DNA, 45 bases in frame from base 1. The specimen sequenced was blood. The chain was built from TRBV11-2 and TRBJ2-3, with the D segment identity uncertain. This sequence was found in a woman in her 30s with Graves' ophthalmopathy. Donor details come from another sample of the same person, matched by shared clones. The CDR3 protein: CASRSFGRLTDTQYF. The DNA sequence is as follows: TGTGCCAGCAGGTCGTTCGGACGCCTCACAGATACGCAGTATTTT.